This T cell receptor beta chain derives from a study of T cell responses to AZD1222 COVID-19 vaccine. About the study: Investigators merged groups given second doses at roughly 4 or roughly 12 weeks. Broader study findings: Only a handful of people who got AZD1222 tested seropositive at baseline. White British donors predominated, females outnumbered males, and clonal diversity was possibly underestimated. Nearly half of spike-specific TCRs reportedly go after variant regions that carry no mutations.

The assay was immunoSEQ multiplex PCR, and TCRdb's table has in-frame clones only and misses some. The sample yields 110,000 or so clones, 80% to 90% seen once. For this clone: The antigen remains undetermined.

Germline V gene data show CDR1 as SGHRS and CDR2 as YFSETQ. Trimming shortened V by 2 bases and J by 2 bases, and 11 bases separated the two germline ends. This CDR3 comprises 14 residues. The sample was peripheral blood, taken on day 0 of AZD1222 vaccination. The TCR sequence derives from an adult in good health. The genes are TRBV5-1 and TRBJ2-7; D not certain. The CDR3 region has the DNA TGCGCCAGCAGCTTATCGACCCCACCCTACGAGCAGTACTTC. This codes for CASSLSTPPYEQYF.